This T cell receptor (beta chain) is drawn from a study of blood T cell repertoires in COVID-19. Study summary: Donors in the United States, Italy and Spain gave samples during acute or convalescent COVID-19. PBMCs, B-cell-depleted T cells, or T cells provided the cDNA or gDNA that made up the material.

In the original processing: Amplified reference gene primers provided the basis for estimating nucleated cell counts. TCRdb's copy holds only in-frame clones and misses some; the assay was immunoSEQ multiplex PCR. V and J calls and clone size follow that table, whereas D and trimming were derived from the DNA. The sample carries roughly 54,000 clones, about nine tenths recorded once. The clonotype was recovered from a human donor in a cohort sampled during active COVID-19. Sample: peripheral blood.

CDR3 sequence reads: CASSPRSPGSGANVLTF. DNA for the CDR3: TGTGCCAGCTCACCACGTTCTCCAGGCTCTGGGGCCAACGTCCTGACTTTC. This chain uses TRBV18 with TRBJ2-6; D is unresolved. V was pared by 1 base and J by 0 bases, with 10 bases between. From germline, CDR1 is KGHSH and CDR2 LQKENI. CDR3 length equals 17 residues.